This T cell receptor (beta chain) was captured by sequencing in a study of OX40 agonist ivuxolimab in advanced cancers. CDR3 size: 19 residues. Germline loops: CDR1 SGHTA, CDR2 FQGNSA. V gave up 4 bases and J gave up 7 bases; unmatched junction bases: 25. Generated by immunoSEQ multiplex PCR, the TCRdb table keeps only in-frame clones and is missing some. The table has some 32,000 clones, around 83% seen once. This clone was detected once. Samples were taken at baseline and on day 1 of cycles 4 and 7. This chain links TRBV7-2 with TRBJ2-7; 7 bases match TRBD1. The TCR comes from an adult with an advanced solid tumor such as melanoma, head and neck, liver or kidney cancer. The sample in question was CD4+ or CD8+ T cells sorted from blood, obtained in a trial of the OX40 agonist ivuxolimab. The CDR3 loop is CASSSTGSGFLLPQREQYF. Written as DNA, the CDR3 is TGTGCCAGCAGCTCGACAGGGTCGGGGTTCCTCCTACCTCAAAGGGAGCAGTACTTC.